The present TCR beta chain was sequenced within a study of Graves' ophthalmopathy and Graves' hyperthyroidism. Study-wide results and caveats: Among thyroid clonotypes expanded above 0.001 frequency, most also appeared in blood.

This CDR3 has 15 residues. Germline CDR1 is SSHAT and CDR2 is FNYEAQ (reference sequence). Investigators amplified TCR beta CDR3 regions from RNA transcripts. Second-round multiplex PCR followed a first-round RT-PCR using HTBI primers. One entry per CDR3 protein results from TCRdb running MiXCR on the multiplex PCR reads. The sample lists around 660,000 distinct CDR3 sequences; about 38% were seen once. This clonotype has at least ten counts. No antigen is known for it. Germline and junction disagree at one end, which may indicate a read error. Sequencing input: peripheral blood. The rearrangement joins TRBV7-7 to TRBJ1-5; possibly TRBD1 for D (6 bases). The origin of this receptor is an adult man with Graves' ophthalmopathy. CDR3 residues: CASSLSRGGNQPQHF. CDR3 nucleotide sequence: TGTGCTAGCAGCTTAAGCAGGGGTGGCAATCAGCCCCAGCATTTT.